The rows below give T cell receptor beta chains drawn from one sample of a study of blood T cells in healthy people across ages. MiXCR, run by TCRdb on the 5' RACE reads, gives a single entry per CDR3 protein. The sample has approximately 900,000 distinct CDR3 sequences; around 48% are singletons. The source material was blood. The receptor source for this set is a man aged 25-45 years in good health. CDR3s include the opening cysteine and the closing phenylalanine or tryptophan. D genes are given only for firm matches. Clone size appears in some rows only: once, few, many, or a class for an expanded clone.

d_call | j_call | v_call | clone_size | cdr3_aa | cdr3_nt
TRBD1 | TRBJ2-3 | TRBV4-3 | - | CASSQLTGGARDTQYF | TGCGCCAGCAGCCAACTGACAGGGGGCGCGAGGGATACGCAGTATTTT
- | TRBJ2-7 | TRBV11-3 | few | CASSLPGASVQYEQYF | TGTGCCAGCAGCTTACCGGGGGCATCGGTCCAATACGAGCAGTACTTC
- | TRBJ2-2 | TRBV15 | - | CATSETVTGELFF | TGTGCCACCAGCGAGACAGTGACCGGGGAGCTGTTTTTT
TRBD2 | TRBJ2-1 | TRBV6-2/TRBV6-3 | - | CANTIRDYQYNERFF | TGTGCCAACACCATCCGGGACTACCAATACAATGAGCGGTTCTTC
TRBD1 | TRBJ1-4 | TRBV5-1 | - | CASSRQGPGTNEKLFF | TGCGCCAGCAGCAGACAGGGGCCGGGAACTAATGAAAAACTGTTTTTT
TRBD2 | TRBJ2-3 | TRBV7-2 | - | CASSHLAGTTDTQYF | TGTGCCAGCAGTCATCTAGCGGGGACCACAGATACGCAGTATTTT
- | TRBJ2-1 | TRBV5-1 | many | CASSSPDEQFF | TGCGCCAGCAGCTCCCCCGATGAGCAGTTCTTC
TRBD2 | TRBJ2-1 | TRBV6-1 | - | CASSQTPGGMYEQFF | TGTGCCAGCAGTCAAACTCCGGGGGGAATGTATGAGCAGTTCTTC
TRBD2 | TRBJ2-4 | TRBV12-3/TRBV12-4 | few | CASRPGGSLAKNIQYF | TGTGCCAGCAGACCCGGGGGGTCCTTAGCCAAAAACATTCAGTACTTC
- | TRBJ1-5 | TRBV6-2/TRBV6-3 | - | CASRPKLEQPQHF | TGTGCCAGCAGACCTAAACTGGAACAGCCCCAGCATTTT
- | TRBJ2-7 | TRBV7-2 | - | CASSLGPAASTEQYF | TGTGCCAGCAGCTTAGGACCGGCAGCTTCTACCGAGCAGTACTTC
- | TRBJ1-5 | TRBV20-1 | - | CSASDGNGQPQHF | TGCAGTGCTAGTGACGGGAACGGTCAGCCCCAGCATTTT
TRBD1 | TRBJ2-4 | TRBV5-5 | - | CASRLPGTEVNIQYF | TGTGCCAGCAGACTACCGGGGACAGAAGTAAACATTCAGTACTTC
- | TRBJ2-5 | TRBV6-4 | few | CASSDSGRETQYF | TGTGCCAGCAGTGACTCGGGGAGGGAGACCCAGTACTTC
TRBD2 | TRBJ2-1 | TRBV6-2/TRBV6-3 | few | CASSYGGDYNEQFF | TGTGCCAGCAGTTACGGGGGGGACTACAATGAGCAGTTCTTC
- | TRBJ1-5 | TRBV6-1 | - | CASSEPGEANQPQHF | TGTGCCAGCAGTGAGCCCGGTGAGGCCAATCAGCCCCAGCATTTT
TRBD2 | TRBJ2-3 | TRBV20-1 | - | CSARIPGGEDTQYF | TGCAGTGCCCGAATCCCGGGGGGTGAAGATACGCAGTATTTT
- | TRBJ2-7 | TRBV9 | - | CASSVVTGNEQYF | TGTGCCAGCAGCGTAGTAACAGGGAACGAGCAGTACTTC